These 24 T cell receptor beta chains came from one sample sequenced in a study of blood T cell repertoires in COVID-19. The data were produced by immunoSEQ multiplex PCR, yet TCRdb's version contains in-frame clones alone and is incomplete. In the table there are hundreds of thousands of clones, 80% to 90% of which are singletons. Sequenced input: peripheral blood. These receptors all come from a man older than 75 with acute or convalescent COVID-19.

The chain has TRBV11-2 and TRBJ1-2; tentatively, D is TRBD1 (6 bases). The V end lost 2 bases, the J end lost 4 bases, and 14 bases lay between the germline ends. The germline CDR1 and CDR2 sequences are SGHAT and FQNNGV. This CDR3 is built from 15 residues. The chain's CDR3 is CASSLTPGGGYGYTF. Here the CDR3 DNA reads TGTGCCAGCAGCTTAACCCCGGGGGGCGGCTATGGCTACACCTTC.

J is TRBJ1-6 and V is TRBV4-1, with TRBD1 identical over 8 bases. The CDR3 has 16 residues. Germline V gives CDR1 MGHRA, CDR2 YSYEKL. V trimming: 4 bases; J trimming: 8 bases; junction bases outside the gene matches: 10. The CDR3 DNA is TGCGCCAGCAGCCCGCAACCGGGACAGGACTATTCACCCCTCCACTTT. Translating it yields CASSPQPGQDYSPLHF.

Only a few counts were recorded for this clone. The chain has TRBV11-2 and TRBJ1-2, with 10 positions matching TRBD1. Germline V gives CDR1 SGHAT, CDR2 FQNNGV. CDR3 length: 16 amino acids. V lost 5 bases and J lost 12; bases outside the gene matches: 18. The CDR3 is CASSRGTGESLGRDTF. The CDR3 DNA sequence: TGTGCCAGCAGCAGGGGGACAGGGGAATCGCTGGGAAGGGACACCTTC. Full variable domain (missing parts from reference TRBV11-2 and TRBJ1-2): EAGVAQSPRYKIIEKRQSVAFWCNPISGHATLYWYQQILGQGPKLLIQFQNNGVVDDSQLPKDRFSAERLKGVDSTLKIQPAKLEDSAVYLCASSRGTGESLGRDTFGSGTRLTVV.

The chain has TRBV19 and TRBJ2-2; 9 positions agree with TRBD2. V dropped 1 base and J dropped 0; count of bases not matched to a gene: 6. This CDR3 contains 18 residues. CDR1 and CDR2 (germline): LNHDA, SQIVND (reference sequence). CDR3 in amino acids: CASSIVASGMTNTGELFF. The CDR3 DNA follows: TGTGCCAGTAGTATAGTCGCTAGCGGGATGACGAACACCGGGGAGCTGTTTTTT.

J is TRBJ2-7 and V is TRBV19; 7 nucleotides agree with TRBD2. Germline trimming cut 4 bases from V and 0 bases from J; bases unmatched to any gene: 3. The germline CDR1 and CDR2 sequences are LNHDA and SQIVND (reference sequence). CDR3 length equals 14 residues. As DNA, the CDR3 is TGTGCCAGTAGTAAAGGGACTACCTCCTACGAGCAGTACTTC. This sequence encodes CASSKGTTSYEQYF.

The chain carries TRBV28 and TRBJ1-4; D not certain. V was cut by 1 base and J by 6 bases, with 12 bases left in between. Looked up from germline, CDR1 is MDHEN and CDR2 is SYDVKM. The CDR3 runs 15 residues. This chain's CDR3 is CASSLFSPIYEKLFF. In DNA, the CDR3 is TGTGCCAGCAGTTTATTCTCCCCTATTTATGAAAAACTGTTTTTT. Full variable domain (outside the CDR3, taken from reference TRBV28 and TRBJ1-4): DVKVTQSSRYLVKRTGEKVFLECVQDMDHENMFWYRQDPGLGLRLIYFSYDVKMKEKGDIPEGYSVSREKKERFSLILESASTNQTSMYLCASSLFSPIYEKLFFGSGTQLSVL.

The gene calls are TRBV7-2 and TRBJ1-6; the D gene is possibly TRBD1 (5 bases). CDR1 and CDR2 (germline): SGHTA, FQGNSA. Trimming stripped 3 bases from V and 5 bases from J, with 14 bases between. The CDR3 sequence is 16 residues long. The CDR3 nucleotides are TGTGCCAGCAGCTTTGAGCTGGGGCTTAATAATTCACCCCTCCACTTT. Its translation: CASSFELGLNNSPLHF. Based on the CDR3 plus reference TRBV7-2 and TRBJ1-6, the full variable domain is GAGVSQSPSNKVTEKGKDVELRCDPISGHTALYWYRQSLGQGLEFLIYFQGNSAPDKSGLPSDRFSAERTGGSVSTLTIQRTQQEDSAVYLCASSFELGLNNSPLHFGNGTRLTVT.

This clone was counted once. The CDR3 sequence is CATSRAGNTDTQYF. DNA for the CDR3: TGTGCCACCAGCAGAGCGGGGAACACAGATACGCAGTATTTT. This chain connects TRBV15 to TRBJ2-3, with a possible D match to TRBD2 (5 bases). Germline CDR1 is LNHNV and CDR2 is YYDKDF (reference sequence). The CDR3 runs to 14 residues. The V and J ends lost 1 base and 2 bases respectively, with 7 bases between them.

The J gene is TRBJ2-3, the V gene TRBV14; TRBD1 matches 7 bases. The CDR3 has 15 residues. Germline V gene lookup returns CDR1 SGHDN and CDR2 FVKESK. J lost 0 bases, V lost 6 bases, and 6 bases had no gene match. The CDR3 region has the DNA TGTGCCAGCAGGGGACAGCGATCTAGCACAGATACGCAGTATTTT. Protein product: CASRGQRSSTDTQYF.

V and J are TRBV29-1 and TRBJ2-3; 9 bases fit TRBD2. The CDR3 is 14 residues long. The V segment lost 3 bases and the J segment 1 base; nucleotides outside the gene matches: 2. Germline CDR1 reads SQVTM; CDR2 reads ANQGSEA. DNA of the CDR3: TGCAGCGTTGAGGTAGCGGGGGGCACAGATACGCAGTATTTT. This encodes CSVEVAGGTDTQYF.

The V call is TRBV5-5, the J call TRBJ1-1; no firm D call. Trimming removed 4 bases at V and 5 bases at J, with 18 bases between. Germline values: CDR1 SGHKS, CDR2 YYEKEE (reference sequence). This CDR3 has 15 amino acids. DNA for the CDR3: TGTGCCAGCAGCATGTCGAGCGGCGGTTCGACTGAAGCTTTCTTT. This codes for CASSMSSGGSTEAFF.

The chain uses TRBV11-3 and TRBJ2-1, with 10 bases identical to TRBD2. The V segment lost 4 bases and the J segment 7 bases; nucleotides outside the gene matches: 7. The V gene's germline CDR1 is SGHNT and CDR2 YENEEA. This CDR3 has 15 amino acids. The CDR3, as DNA: TGTGCCAGCAGCTCCAGCGGGAGGGCTTTTAATGAGCAGTTCTTC. This gives the protein CASSSSGRAFNEQFF.

This clone was seen just once. J is TRBJ1-5 and V is TRBV18; D may be TRBD1 (5 bases). Germline-derived CDR1 and CDR2 are KGHSH and LQKENI. The CDR3 is 20 residues long. V shed 0 bases and J shed 5 bases, with 26 bases lying between them. The CDR3 nucleotides read TGTGCCAGCTCACCACCTTCGGGTCGGGCGGGGCGTGGTTCGGATCAGCCCCAGCATTTT. Translation gives CASSPPSGRAGRGSDQPQHF.

The J gene is TRBJ1-5, the V gene TRBV6-5; D ambiguous. This CDR3 has 15 amino acids. Trimming stripped 5 bases from V and 7 bases from J, with 18 bases between. The germline gives CDR1 MNHEY, CDR2 SVGAGI. CDR3 coding DNA: TGTGCCAGCAGTATTGACGCGGGGTATCACCAGCCCCAGCATTTT. Its translation: CASSIDAGYHQPQHF.

The V gene is TRBV7-9, the J gene TRBJ2-7, with unresolved D. V lost 5 bases and J lost 5, with 7 bases in between. The CDR3 contains 11 residues. Germline assignment: CDR1 SEHNR and CDR2 FQNEAQ (reference sequence). The CDR3 here is CASSPLHEQYF. The CDR3 DNA reads TGTGCCAGCAGCCCCCTCCACGAGCAGTACTTC.

This chain joins TRBV4-3 and TRBJ2-1; D possibly corresponds to TRBD2 (6 bases). The ends were cut back, 0 bases at V and 3 bases at J, with 12 bases in the middle. Germline values: CDR1 LGHNA, CDR2 YSLEER. CDR3 length: 16 residues. CDR3 sequence reads: CASSQDLGGFYNEQFF. The CDR3 DNA reads as TGCGCCAGCAGCCAAGATTTGGGGGGATTCTACAATGAGCAGTTCTTC.

This chain connects TRBV28 to TRBJ2-6; possible D gene TRBD2, 6 bases. Trimming removed 4 bases from V and 0 bases from J, with 19 bases in between. In germline, CDR1 is MDHEN, CDR2 SYDVKM. There are 19 residues in the CDR3. The CDR3 DNA sequence: TGTGCCAGCAGTTCTTATAGTTGGGGGGAGAGCTCTGGGGCCAACGTCCTGACTTTC. Protein: CASSSYSWGESSGANVLTF. The full variable domain, in which reference TRBV28 and TRBJ2-6 provide the parts outside the CDR3, is DVKVTQSSRYLVKRTGEKVFLECVQDMDHENMFWYRQDPGLGLRLIYFSYDVKMKEKGDIPEGYSVSREKKERFSLILESASTNQTSMYLCASSSYSWGESSGANVLTFGAGSRLTVL.

The chain recombines TRBV7-8 with TRBJ1-2, with a weak D call TRBD1 (6 bases). Germline V gene sequence: CDR1 SGHVS, CDR2 FQNEAQ. V was cut by 5 bases and J by 7 bases, with 23 bases left in between. This CDR3 has 16 amino acids. CDR3 residues: CASSADSPTVRGGYTF. The CDR3 DNA follows: TGTGCCAGCAGCGCGGACAGCCCCACCGTCAGAGGTGGCTACACCTTC.

The rearrangement links TRBV7-2 to TRBJ1-6, with TRBD1 as a possible D gene (5 bases). From germline, CDR1 is SGHTA and CDR2 FQGNSA. CDR3 length equals 16 residues. V was cut by 1 base and J by 7 bases, with 14 bases left in between. This chain's CDR3 is CASSLVTRDWNSPLHF. In DNA form, the CDR3 reads TGTGCCAGCAGCTTAGTAACCAGGGATTGGAATTCACCCCTCCACTTT.

The rearrangement links TRBV28 to TRBJ1-5, with a tentative D call TRBD1 (6 bases). Per germline, CDR1 MDHEN and CDR2 SYDVKM. The CDR3 contains 14 residues. The germline V and J ends were trimmed by 4 bases and 6 bases, with 13 bases remaining between them. CDR3 protein: CASSSGGRGQPQHF. Here the CDR3 DNA reads TGTGCCAGCAGTTCCGGGGGGCGAGGTCAGCCCCAGCATTTT.

The V call is TRBV4-2, the J call TRBJ1-6; no reliable D call. V was cut by 0 bases and J by 5 bases, with 8 bases left in between. The length of the CDR3 is 15 residues. CDR1 is LGHNA and CDR2 is YNFKEQ in the germline V gene. CDR3 nucleotides: TGTGCCAGCAGCCAAGATCGGGGAAATAATTCACCCCTCCACTTT. This encodes CASSQDRGNNSPLHF.

The rearrangement joins TRBV7-8 to TRBJ1-4; 10 positions agree with TRBD1. Looked up from germline, CDR1 is SGHVS and CDR2 is FQNEAQ. The CDR3 extends over 20 amino acids. The junction had 17 bases not matched to a gene; V was cut back by 5 bases and J by 2 bases. Here the CDR3 reads CASSAESDRGRVYTNEKLFF. The CDR3 bases are TGTGCCAGCAGCGCCGAGTCAGACAGGGGGCGCGTCTATACTAATGAAAAACTGTTTTTT.

The chain has TRBV28 and TRBJ1-4, with D possibly matching TRBD1 (5 bases). This CDR3 is 14 amino acids long. With 7 bases removed from V and 7 bases from J, the gap between germline ends came to 16 bases. Germline V gives CDR1 MDHEN, CDR2 SYDVKM. The CDR3 loop is CASNLGRAGEKLFF. The CDR3 DNA is TGTGCCAGCAACTTGGGCAGGGCCGGTGAAAAACTGTTTTTT.

The chain couples TRBV27 to TRBJ2-7, with TRBD2 matching over 11 bases. J lost 4 bases, V lost 8 bases, and 7 bases had no gene match. The CDR3 runs 14 residues. Germline CDR1 reads MNHEY; CDR2 reads SMNVEV (reference sequence). The CDR3 DNA is TGTGCCAGCGGCGGCACTAGCGGGAGTTACGAGCAGTACTTC. As protein: CASGGTSGSYEQYF.